Described below is a single T cell receptor beta chain sequence and its context. Its target is unknown. This sample is part of a study of T cell responses to AZD1222 COVID-19 vaccine. Regarding the study as a whole: Two AZD1222 administrations were followed by greater Spike-specific TCR breadth and depth. Baseline seropositives among AZD1222 recipients totaled only five to seven.

Trimming took 8 bases from V and 1 from J; bases not matched to a gene: 2. Germline V gives CDR1 LNHDA, CDR2 SQIVND (reference sequence). This CDR3 comprises 13 residues. The data were produced by immunoSEQ multiplex PCR, yet TCRdb's version contains in-frame clones alone and is incomplete. The data contain some 160,000 clones, roughly 87% of them singletons. The sequencing here drew on peripheral blood, taken 28 days after the second AZD1222 dose. The sequence came from an adult who received the AZD1222 COVID-19 vaccine. The V call is TRBV19, the J call TRBJ1-1, with 9 nucleotides matching TRBD1. CDR3 in amino acids: CASGGQGNTEAFF. The DNA of the CDR3 is TGTGCCAGTGGGGGACAGGGGAACACTGAAGCTTTCTTT.